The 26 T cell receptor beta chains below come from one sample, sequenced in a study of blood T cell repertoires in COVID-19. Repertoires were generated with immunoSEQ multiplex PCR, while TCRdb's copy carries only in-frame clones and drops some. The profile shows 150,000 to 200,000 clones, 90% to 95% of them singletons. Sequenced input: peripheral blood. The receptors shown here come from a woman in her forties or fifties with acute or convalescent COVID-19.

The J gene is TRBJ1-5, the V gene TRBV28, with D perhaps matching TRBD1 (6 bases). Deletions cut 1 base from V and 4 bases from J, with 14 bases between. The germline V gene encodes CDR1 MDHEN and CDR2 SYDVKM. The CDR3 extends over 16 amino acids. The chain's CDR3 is CASSLSRTAGNQPQHF. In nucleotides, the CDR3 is TGTGCCAGCAGTTTATCCCGGACAGCCGGGAATCAGCCCCAGCATTTT.

CDR3 coding DNA: TGTGCCAGCAGAGGGGGCTCCTACAATGAGCAGTTCTTC. This sequence encodes CASRGGSYNEQFF. The V gene is TRBV6-5, the J gene TRBJ2-1, with D possibly TRBD1 on 6 matching bases. Trimming left V 6 bases short and J 0 bases short, with 6 bases between. CDR1 and CDR2 (germline): MNHEY, SVGAGI. This CDR3 region has 13 residues.

The CDR3: CASSLGGSTDTQYF. The CDR3 DNA follows: TGTGCCAGCAGTTTGGGGGGAAGCACAGATACGCAGTATTTT. The V and J genes are TRBV28 and TRBJ2-3; D possibly corresponds to TRBD2 (6 bases). V was pared by 3 bases and J by 0 bases, with 7 bases between. The CDR3 totals 14 residues. CDR1 is MDHEN, CDR2 SYDVKM, per germline.

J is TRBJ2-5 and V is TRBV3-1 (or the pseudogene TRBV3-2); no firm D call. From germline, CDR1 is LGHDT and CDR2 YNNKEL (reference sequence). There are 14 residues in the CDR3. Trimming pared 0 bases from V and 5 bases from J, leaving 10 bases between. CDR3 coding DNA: TGTGCCAGCAGCCAAGATCCGGTTGTGGAGACCCAGTACTTC. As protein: CASSQDPVVETQYF.

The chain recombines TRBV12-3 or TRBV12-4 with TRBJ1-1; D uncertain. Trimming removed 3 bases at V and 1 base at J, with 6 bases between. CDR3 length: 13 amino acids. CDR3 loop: CASSLRPNTEAFF. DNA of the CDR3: TGTGCCAGCAGTTTGAGGCCGAACACTGAAGCTTTCTTT.

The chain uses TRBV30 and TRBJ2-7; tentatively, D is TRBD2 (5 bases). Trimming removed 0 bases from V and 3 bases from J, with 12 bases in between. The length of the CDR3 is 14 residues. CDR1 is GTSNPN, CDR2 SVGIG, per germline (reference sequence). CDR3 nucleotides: TGTGCCTGGAGTGTTTATCGGGGTTACTACGAGCAGTACTTC. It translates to CAWSVYRGYYEQYF.

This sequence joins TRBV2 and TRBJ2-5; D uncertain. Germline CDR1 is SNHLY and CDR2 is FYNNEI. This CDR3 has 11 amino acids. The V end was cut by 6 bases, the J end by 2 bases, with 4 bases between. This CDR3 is CASRQQETQYF. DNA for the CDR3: TGTGCCAGCAGACAGCAAGAGACCCAGTACTTC.

This chain's CDR3 is CASSEAAGPWELFF. The CDR3, as DNA: TGTGCCAGCAGTGAAGCGGCAGGGCCCTGGGAACTGTTTTTT. V usage is TRBV6-1 and J usage is TRBJ1-4; D may be TRBD1 (5 bases). Trimming cost V 0 bases and J 12 bases, with 14 bases left between them. The CDR3 sequence is 14 residues long. Germline V gene sequence: CDR1 MNHNS, CDR2 SASEGT.

CDR3 in DNA: TGTGCCAGCAGCCAAGAACAGGGCGGAAACTATGGCTACACCTTC. It yields the protein CASSQEQGGNYGYTF. This chain joins TRBV3-1 (or the pseudogene TRBV3-2) and TRBJ1-2, with D tentatively TRBD1 (6 bases). Trimming took off 0 bases at V and 2 bases at J, with 10 bases between the two ends. This CDR3 contains 15 residues. The V gene's germline CDR1 is LGHDT and CDR2 YNNKEL (reference sequence).

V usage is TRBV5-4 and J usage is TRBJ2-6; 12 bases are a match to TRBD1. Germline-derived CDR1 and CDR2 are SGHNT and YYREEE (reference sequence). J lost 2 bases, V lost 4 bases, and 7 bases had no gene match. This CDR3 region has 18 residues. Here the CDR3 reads CASSLGQGAGAGANVLTF. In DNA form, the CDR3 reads TGTGCCAGCAGCCTGGGACAGGGGGCGGGAGCTGGGGCCAACGTCCTGACTTTC.

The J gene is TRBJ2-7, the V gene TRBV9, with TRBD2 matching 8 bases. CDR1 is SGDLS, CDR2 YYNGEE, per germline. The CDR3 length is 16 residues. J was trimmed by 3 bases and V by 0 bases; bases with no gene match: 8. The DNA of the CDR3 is TGTGCCAGCAGCGTAGATGATAGCGGGACTATCTACGAGCAGTACTTC. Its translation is CASSVDDSGTIYEQYF.

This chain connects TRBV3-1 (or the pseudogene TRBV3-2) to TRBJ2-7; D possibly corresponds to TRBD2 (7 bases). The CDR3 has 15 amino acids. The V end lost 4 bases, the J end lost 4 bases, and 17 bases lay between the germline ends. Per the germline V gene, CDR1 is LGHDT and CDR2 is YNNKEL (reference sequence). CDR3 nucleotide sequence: TGTGCCAGCAGCCCAGACCCCGGGGGGCCGTACGAGCAGTACTTC. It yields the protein CASSPDPGGPYEQYF.

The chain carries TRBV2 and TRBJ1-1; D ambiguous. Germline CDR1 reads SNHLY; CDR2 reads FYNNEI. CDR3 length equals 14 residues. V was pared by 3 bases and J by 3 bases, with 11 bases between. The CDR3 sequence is CASSERVLDTEAFF. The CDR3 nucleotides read TGTGCCAGCAGTGAGAGGGTTTTGGACACTGAAGCTTTCTTT.

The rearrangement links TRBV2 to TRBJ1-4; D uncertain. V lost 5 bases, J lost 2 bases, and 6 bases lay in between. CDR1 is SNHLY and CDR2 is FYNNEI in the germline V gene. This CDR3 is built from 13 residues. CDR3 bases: TGTGCCAGCAGTCCGGGGACTAATGAAAAACTGTTTTTT. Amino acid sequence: CASSPGTNEKLFF.

CDR3 sequence: CASSEMWGRGQFF. CDR3 sequence (DNA): TGTGCCAGCAGTGAAATGTGGGGCCGAGGGCAGTTCTTC. The J gene is TRBJ2-1, the V gene TRBV6-1; tentative D call: TRBD1 (5 bases). V dropped 2 bases and J dropped 12 bases, with 14 bases sitting between them. The CDR3 length is 13 residues. Germline CDR1 MNHNS, CDR2 SASEGT.

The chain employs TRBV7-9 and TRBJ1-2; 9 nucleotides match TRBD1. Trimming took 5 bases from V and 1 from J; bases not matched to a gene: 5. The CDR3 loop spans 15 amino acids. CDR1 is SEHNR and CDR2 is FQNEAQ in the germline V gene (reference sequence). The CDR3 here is CASSRDRANNYGYTF. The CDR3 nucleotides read TGTGCCAGCAGCCGGGACAGGGCCAATAACTATGGCTACACCTTC. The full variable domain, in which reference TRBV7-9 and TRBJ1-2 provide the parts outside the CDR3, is DTGVSQNPRHKITKRGQNVTFRCDPISEHNRLYWYRQTLGQGPEFLTYFQNEAQLEKSRLLSDRFSAERPKGSFSTLEIQRTEQGDSAMYLCASSRDRANNYGYTFGSGTRLTVV.

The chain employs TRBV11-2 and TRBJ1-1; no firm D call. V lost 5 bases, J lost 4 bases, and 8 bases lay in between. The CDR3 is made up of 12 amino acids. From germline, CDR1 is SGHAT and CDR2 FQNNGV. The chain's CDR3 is CASSPLGTEAFF. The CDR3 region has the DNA TGTGCCAGCAGCCCCCTAGGCACTGAAGCTTTCTTT.

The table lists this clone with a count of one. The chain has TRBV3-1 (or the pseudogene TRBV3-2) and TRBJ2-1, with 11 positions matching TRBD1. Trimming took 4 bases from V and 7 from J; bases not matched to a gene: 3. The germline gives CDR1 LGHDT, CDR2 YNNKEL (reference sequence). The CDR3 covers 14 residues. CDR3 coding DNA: TGTGCCAGCAGCCCCTGGGACAGGGGGAATGAGCAGTTCTTC. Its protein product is CASSPWDRGNEQFF.

The CDR3 here is CASSYPADRLQPEAFF. The CDR3 DNA follows: TGTGCCAGCAGTTACCCCGCGGACAGGCTGCAGCCCGAAGCTTTCTTT. J is TRBJ1-1 and V is TRBV6-6; 7 bases match TRBD1. V shed 2 bases, J shed 8 bases, and the junction held 14 bases outside the gene matches. CDR3 length equals 16 residues. The germline V gene encodes CDR1 MNHNY and CDR2 SVGAGI (reference sequence).

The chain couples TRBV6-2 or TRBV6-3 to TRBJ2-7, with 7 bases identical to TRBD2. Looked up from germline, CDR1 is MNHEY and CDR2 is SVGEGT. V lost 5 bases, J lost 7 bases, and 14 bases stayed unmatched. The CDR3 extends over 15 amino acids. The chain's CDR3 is CASSPSIAQAGEQYF. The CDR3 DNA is TGTGCCAGCAGTCCCTCTATAGCGCAAGCGGGGGAGCAGTACTTC.

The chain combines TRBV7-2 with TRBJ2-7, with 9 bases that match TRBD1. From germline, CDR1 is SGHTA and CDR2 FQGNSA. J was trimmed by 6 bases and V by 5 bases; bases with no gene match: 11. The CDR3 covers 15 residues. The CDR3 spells CASSPLGQGRGEQYF. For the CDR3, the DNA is TGTGCCAGCAGCCCCCTGGGACAGGGACGGGGCGAGCAGTACTTC. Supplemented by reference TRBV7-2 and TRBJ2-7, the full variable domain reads GAGVSQSPSNKVTEKGKDVELRCDPISGHTALYWYRQSLGQGLEFLIYFQGNSAPDKSGLPSDRFSAERTGGSVSTLTIQRTQQEDSAVYLCASSPLGQGRGEQYFGPGTRLTVT.

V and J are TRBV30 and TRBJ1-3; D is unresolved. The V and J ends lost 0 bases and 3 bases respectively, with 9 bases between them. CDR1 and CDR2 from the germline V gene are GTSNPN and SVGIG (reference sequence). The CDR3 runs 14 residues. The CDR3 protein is CAWSVQVFGNTIYF. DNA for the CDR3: TGTGCCTGGAGTGTACAAGTGTTTGGAAACACCATATATTTT.

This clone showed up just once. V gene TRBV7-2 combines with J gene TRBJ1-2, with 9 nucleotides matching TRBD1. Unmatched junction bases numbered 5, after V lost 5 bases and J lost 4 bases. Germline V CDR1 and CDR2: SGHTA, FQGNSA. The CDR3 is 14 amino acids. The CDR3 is CASSEGQGVYGYTF. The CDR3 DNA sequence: TGTGCCAGCAGCGAGGGACAGGGAGTCTATGGCTACACCTTC.

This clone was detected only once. The CDR3 loop is CASSHPWGTGNEKLFF. The CDR3 bases are TGTGCCAGCAGCCACCCCTGGGGGACAGGGAATGAAAAACTGTTTTTT. The chain combines TRBV3-1 (or the pseudogene TRBV3-2) with TRBJ1-4; TRBD1 agrees at 9 bases. CDR1 LGHDT and CDR2 YNNKEL come from the germline V gene (reference sequence). This CDR3 region has 16 residues. Trimming removed 3 bases from V and 5 bases from J; junction bases left unmatched: 7.

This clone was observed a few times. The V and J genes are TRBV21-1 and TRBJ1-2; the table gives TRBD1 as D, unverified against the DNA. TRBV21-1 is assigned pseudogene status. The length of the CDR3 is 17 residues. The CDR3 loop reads CASSSPYLWTGILNYTF. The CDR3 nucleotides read TGTGCCAGCAGCTCCCCCTACCTATGGACAGGGATATTAAATTACACCTTC.

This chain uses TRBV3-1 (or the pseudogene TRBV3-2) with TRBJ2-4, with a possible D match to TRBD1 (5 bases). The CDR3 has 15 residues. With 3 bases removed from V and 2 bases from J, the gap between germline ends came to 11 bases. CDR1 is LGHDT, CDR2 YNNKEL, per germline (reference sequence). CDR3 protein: CASSQLKGSKNIQYF. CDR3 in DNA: TGTGCCAGCAGCCAGCTAAAGGGGTCCAAAAACATTCAGTACTTC.